The entry below describes one T cell receptor (beta chain). Each donor was healthy, and each was a bone marrow donor. This record belongs to a study of cytomegalovirus exposure and HLA in healthy donors. Primers: 60 Vbeta forward and 13 Jbeta reverse. Only in-frame clones appear in the TCRdb table, and some are missing; sequencing was by immunoSEQ multiplex PCR. This sample's clone table lists over 100,000 clones. Trimming at V came to 0 bases and at J to 0 bases, leaving 6 bases not matched to a gene. Germline assignment: CDR1 SGHRS and CDR2 YFSETQ. The CDR3 has 17 amino acids. This TCR came from a woman in her 40s in good health and CMV-seropositive. The V gene is TRBV5-1, the J gene TRBJ1-1; 9 bases align to TRBD1. The sample was PBMCs. CDR3 amino acids: CASSLEGTGNMNTEAFF. CDR3 in DNA: TGCGCCAGCAGCTTGGAGGGGACAGGGAATATGAACACTGAAGCTTTCTTT.